This T cell receptor beta chain was sequenced for a study of T cells in Graves' hyperthyroidism and ophthalmopathy. Whole-study context: The authors collected peripheral blood at initial diagnosis, before any treatment.

What was amplified from RNA transcripts were TCR beta CDR3 regions. Researchers ran a first-round RT-PCR on the TCR CDR3 using the HTBI primer set. TCRdb re-derived calls from the multiplex PCR reads in MiXCR, one entry per CDR3 protein. The repertoire has 400,000 or so distinct CDR3 sequences, over 13% of them found once; the top ten carry around 27%. Ten or more counts support this clonotype. Its target is unknown. Notes on the study in general: Onset of ophthalmopathy came a median roughly 6.9 months after the model predicted it.

The CDR3 sequence is 14 residues long. V was trimmed by 0 bases and J by 9 bases, leaving 17 bases between them. Germline V gene sequence: CDR1 GTSNPN, CDR2 SVGIG (reference sequence). The source is a man aged 45-60 years with Graves' ophthalmopathy. This chain uses TRBV30 with TRBJ1-1; D call uncertain. Specimen: blood. CDR3 in DNA: TGTGCCTGGAGTGTAATCGAGGGTCGCACAAAAGCTTTCTTT. This codes for CAWSVIEGRTKAFF.